This note documents a single T cell receptor (beta chain) sequence. Its antigen is as yet unknown. The data are from a study of Tregs in tolerant kidney transplant recipients. Study results and caveats: For some patients, primers changed over time, blocking nucleotide-level comparison. Activated donor B cell expansion appeared to reveal the most relevant donor-specific TCRbeta repertoire.

Data came from immunoSEQ multiplex PCR; TCRdb stores just in-frame clones and leaves some out. The sample lists about 50,000 clones; about nine tenths were seen once. Mixed chimerism was transient after nonmyeloablative marrow transplants from related graft donors. Germline V CDR1 and CDR2: SEHNR, FQNEAQ (reference sequence). V dropped 1 base and J dropped 7 bases, with 4 bases sitting between them. This CDR3 is built from 11 residues. The TCR sequence derives from a human patient who received a combined kidney and bone marrow transplant. Some T cells may have come from the graft donor. The sample was CD8+ T cells from blood (PBMCs), taken 12 months after the transplant. The chain is built from TRBV7-9 and TRBJ1-2; unclear D gene. CDR3 bases: TGTGCCAGCAGCTTAGACAGTGGCTACACCTTC. Protein: CASSLDSGYTF. The complete variable domain, with remaining parts taken from reference TRBV7-9 and TRBJ1-2, reads DTGVSQNPRHKITKRGQNVTFRCDPISEHNRLYWYRQTLGQGPEFLTYFQNEAQLEKSRLLSDRFSAERPKGSFSTLEIQRTEQGDSAMYLCASSLDSGYTFGSGTRLTVV.